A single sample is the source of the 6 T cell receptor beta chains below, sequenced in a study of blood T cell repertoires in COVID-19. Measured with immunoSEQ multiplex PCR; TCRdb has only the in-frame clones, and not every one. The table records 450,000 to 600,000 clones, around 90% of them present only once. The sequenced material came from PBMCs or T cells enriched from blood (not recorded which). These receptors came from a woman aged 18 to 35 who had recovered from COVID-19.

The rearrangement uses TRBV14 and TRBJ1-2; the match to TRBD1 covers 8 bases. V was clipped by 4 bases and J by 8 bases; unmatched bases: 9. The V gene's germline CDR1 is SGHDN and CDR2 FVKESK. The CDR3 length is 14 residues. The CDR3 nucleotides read TGTGCCAGCAGCCCGACAGGGGAGGTCTGGGGCTACACCTTC. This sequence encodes CASSPTGEVWGYTF.

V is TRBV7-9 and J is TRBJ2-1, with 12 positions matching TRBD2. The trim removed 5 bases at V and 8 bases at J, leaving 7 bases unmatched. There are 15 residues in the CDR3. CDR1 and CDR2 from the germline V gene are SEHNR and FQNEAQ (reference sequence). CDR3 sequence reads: CASSPSGGAGDEQFF. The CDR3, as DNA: TGTGCCAGCAGCCCTAGCGGGGGGGCCGGGGATGAGCAGTTCTTC.

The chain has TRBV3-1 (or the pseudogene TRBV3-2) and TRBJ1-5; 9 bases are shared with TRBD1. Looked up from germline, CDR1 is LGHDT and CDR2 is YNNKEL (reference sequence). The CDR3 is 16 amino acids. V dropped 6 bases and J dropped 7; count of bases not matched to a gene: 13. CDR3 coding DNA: TGTGCCAGCAGTTTGACGACAGGGGGTGCGGGCCAGCCCCAGCATTTT. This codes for CASSLTTGGAGQPQHF.

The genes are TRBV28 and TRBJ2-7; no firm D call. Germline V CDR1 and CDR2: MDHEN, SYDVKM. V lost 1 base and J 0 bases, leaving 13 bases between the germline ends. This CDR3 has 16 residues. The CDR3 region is CASSLSTPPSSYEQYF. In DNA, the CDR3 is TGTGCCAGCAGTTTATCTACCCCCCCGAGCTCCTACGAGCAGTACTTC.

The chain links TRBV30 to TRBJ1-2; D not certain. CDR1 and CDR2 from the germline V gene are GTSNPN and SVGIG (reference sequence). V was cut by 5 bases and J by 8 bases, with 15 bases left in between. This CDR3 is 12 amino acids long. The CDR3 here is CAWAGRGRGYTF. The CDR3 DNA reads TGTGCCTGGGCCGGGCGAGGGCGCGGCTACACCTTC.

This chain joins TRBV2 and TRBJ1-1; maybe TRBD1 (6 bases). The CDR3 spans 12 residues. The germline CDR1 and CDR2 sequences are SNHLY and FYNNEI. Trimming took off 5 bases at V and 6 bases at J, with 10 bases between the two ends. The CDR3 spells CASSNRQAEAFF. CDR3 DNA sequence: TGTGCCAGCAGTAACCGACAGGCTGAAGCTTTCTTT.